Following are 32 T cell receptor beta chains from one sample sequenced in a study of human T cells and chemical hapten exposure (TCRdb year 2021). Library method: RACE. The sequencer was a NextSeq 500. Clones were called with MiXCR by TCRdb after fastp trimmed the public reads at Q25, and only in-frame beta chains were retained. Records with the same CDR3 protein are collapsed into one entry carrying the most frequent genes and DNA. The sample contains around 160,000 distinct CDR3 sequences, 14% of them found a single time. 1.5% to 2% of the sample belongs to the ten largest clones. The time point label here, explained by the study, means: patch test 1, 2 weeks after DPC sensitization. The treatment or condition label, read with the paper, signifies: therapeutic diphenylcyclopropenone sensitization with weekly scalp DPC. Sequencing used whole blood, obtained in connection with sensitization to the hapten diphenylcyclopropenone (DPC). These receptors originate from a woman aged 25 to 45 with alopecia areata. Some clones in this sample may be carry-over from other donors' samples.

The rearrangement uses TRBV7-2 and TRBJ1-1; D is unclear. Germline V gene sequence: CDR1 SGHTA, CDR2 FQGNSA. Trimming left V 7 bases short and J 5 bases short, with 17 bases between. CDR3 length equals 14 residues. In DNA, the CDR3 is TGTGCCAGCACCCCGGTGGCGGTGCGAACTGAAGCTTTCTTT. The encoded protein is CASTPVAVRTEAFF.

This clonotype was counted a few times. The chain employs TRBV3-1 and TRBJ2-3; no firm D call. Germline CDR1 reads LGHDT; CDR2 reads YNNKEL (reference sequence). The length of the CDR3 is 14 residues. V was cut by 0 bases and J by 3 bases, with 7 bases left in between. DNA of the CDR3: TGTGCCAGCAGCCAAGATACGTCAACAGATACGCAGTATTTT. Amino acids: CASSQDTSTDTQYF.

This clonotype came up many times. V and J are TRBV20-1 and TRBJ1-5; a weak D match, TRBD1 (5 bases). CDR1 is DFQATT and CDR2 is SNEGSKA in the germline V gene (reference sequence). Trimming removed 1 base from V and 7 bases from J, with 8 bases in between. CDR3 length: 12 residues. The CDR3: CSARVGDQPQHF. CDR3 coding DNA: TGCAGTGCTAGAGTGGGGGACCAGCCCCAGCATTTT.

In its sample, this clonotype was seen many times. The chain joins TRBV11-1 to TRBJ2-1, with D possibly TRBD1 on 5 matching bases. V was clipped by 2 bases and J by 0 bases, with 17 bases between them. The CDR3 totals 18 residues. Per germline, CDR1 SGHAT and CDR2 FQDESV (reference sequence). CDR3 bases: TGTGCCAGCAGCTTAAGTCGGCAGGGCTCAAGCTCCTACAATGAGCAGTTCTTC. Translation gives CASSLSRQGSSSYNEQFF.

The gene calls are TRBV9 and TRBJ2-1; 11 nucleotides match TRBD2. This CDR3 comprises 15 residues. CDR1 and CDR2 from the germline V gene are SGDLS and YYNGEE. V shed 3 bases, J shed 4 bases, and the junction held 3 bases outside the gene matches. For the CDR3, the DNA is TGTGCCAGCAGCGCGACTAGCGGGGATTACAATGAGCAGTTCTTC. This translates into CASSATSGDYNEQFF.

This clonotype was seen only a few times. Here the CDR3 DNA reads TGTGCCAGCAGCACAGTCCGGGGGAGCGGCTATGGCTACACCTTC. This codes for CASSTVRGSGYGYTF. The rearrangement joins TRBV5-4 to TRBJ1-2; perhaps TRBD1 as D (5 bases). This CDR3 is built from 15 residues. From germline, CDR1 is SGHNT and CDR2 YYREEE (reference sequence). V gave up 4 bases and J gave up 4 bases, with 17 bases separating them.

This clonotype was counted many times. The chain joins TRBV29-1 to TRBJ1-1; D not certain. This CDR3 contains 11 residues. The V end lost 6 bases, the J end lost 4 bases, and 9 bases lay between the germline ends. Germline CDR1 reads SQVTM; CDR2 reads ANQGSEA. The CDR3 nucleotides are TGCAGCGTGGAGGGTCCCACTGAAGCTTTCTTT. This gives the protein CSVEGPTEAFF.

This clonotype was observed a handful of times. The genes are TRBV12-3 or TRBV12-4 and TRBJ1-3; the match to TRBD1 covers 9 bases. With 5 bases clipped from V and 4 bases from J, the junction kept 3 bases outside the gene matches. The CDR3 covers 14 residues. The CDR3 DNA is TGTGCCAGCAGTACCGGGACAGGGGGAAACACCATATATTTT. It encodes CASSTGTGGNTIYF.

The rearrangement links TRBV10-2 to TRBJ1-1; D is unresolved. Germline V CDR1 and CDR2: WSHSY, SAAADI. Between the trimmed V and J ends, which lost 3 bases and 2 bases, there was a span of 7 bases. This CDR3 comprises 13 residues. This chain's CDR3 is CASSDTANTEAFF. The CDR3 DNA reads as TGCGCCAGCAGTGATACGGCAAACACTGAAGCTTTCTTT.

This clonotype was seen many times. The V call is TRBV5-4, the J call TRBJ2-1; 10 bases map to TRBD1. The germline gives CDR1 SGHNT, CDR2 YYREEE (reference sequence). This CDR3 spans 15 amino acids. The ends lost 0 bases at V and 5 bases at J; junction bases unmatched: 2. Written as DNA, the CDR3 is TGTGCCAGCAGCTTGGGACAGGGGGCGAACAATGAGCAGTTCTTC. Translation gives CASSLGQGANNEQFF.

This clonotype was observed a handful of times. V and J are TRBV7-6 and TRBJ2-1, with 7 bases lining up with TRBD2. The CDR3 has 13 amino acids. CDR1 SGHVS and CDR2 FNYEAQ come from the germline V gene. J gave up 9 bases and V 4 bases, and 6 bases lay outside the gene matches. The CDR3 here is CASSSLAGVEQFF. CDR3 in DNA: TGTGCCAGCAGCTCCCTTGCGGGAGTTGAGCAGTTCTTC.

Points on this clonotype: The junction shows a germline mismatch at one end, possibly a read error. The CDR3 here is CACSVGALNTEAFF. CDR3 in DNA: TGTGCCTGCAGCGTAGGCGCCTTGAACACTGAAGCTTTCTTT. The chain employs TRBV9 and TRBJ1-1, with D hard to call. CDR1 is SGDLS and CDR2 is YYNGEE in the germline V gene. This CDR3 is 14 amino acids long.

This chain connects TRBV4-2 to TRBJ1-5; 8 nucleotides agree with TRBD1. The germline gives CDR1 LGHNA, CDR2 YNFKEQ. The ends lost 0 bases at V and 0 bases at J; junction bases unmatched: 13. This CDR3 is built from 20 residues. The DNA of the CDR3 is TGTGCCAGCAGCCAAGATTTCCCTTTACAGGGGGATGTTAGCAATCAGCCCCAGCATTTT. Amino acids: CASSQDFPLQGDVSNQPQHF.

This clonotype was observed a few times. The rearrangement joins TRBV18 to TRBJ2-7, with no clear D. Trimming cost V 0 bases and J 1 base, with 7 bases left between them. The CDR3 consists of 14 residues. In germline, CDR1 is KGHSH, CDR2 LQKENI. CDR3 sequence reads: CASSPPVRSYEQYF. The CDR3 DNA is TGTGCCAGCTCACCACCGGTGAGGTCCTACGAGCAGTACTTC.

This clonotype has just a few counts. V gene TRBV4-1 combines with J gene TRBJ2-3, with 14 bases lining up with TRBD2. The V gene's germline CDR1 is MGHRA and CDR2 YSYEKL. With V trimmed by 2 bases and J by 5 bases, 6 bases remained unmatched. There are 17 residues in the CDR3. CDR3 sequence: CASSQIGTSGGIDTQYF. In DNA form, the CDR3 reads TGCGCCAGCAGCCAAATAGGGACTAGCGGGGGTATAGATACGCAGTATTTT.

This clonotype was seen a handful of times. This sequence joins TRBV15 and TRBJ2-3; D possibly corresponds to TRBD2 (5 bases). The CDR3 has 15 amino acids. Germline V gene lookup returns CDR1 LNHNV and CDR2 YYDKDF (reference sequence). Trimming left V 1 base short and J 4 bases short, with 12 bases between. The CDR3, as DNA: TGTGCCACCAGCAGAGTCACGGGGAGCGCAGATACGCAGTATTTT. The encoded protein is CATSRVTGSADTQYF.

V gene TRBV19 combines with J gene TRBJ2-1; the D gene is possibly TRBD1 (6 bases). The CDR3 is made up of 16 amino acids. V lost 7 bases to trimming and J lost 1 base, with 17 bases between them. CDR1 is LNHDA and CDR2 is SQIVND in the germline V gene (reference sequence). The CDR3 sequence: CASKRGFRESYNEQFF. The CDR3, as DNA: TGTGCCAGTAAGAGGGGGTTCAGGGAGTCCTACAATGAGCAGTTCTTC. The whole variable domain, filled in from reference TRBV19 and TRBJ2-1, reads DGGITQSPKYLFRKEGQNVTLSCEQNLNHDAMYWYRQDPGQGLRLIYYSQIVNDFQKGDIAEGYSVSREKKESFPLTVTSAQKNPTAFYLCASKRGFRESYNEQFFGPGTRLTVL.

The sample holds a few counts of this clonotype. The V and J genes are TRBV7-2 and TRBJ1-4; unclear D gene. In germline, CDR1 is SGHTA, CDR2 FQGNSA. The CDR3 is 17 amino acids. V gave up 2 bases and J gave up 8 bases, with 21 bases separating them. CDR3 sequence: CASSLYSRSNTQEKLFF. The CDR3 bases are TGTGCCAGCAGCTTATATTCAAGGTCCAATACCCAAGAAAAACTGTTTTTT. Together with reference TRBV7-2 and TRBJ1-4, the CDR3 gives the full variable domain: GAGVSQSPSNKVTEKGKDVELRCDPISGHTALYWYRQSLGQGLEFLIYFQGNSAPDKSGLPSDRFSAERTGGSVSTLTIQRTQQEDSAVYLCASSLYSRSNTQEKLFFGSGTQLSVL.

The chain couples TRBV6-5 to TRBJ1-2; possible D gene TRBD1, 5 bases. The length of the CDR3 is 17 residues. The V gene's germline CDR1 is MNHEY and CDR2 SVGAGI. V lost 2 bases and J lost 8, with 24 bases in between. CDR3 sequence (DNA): TGTGCCAGCAGTTACCATATCGACCAGGGCCAGGTCCGGGGCTACACCTTC. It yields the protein CASSYHIDQGQVRGYTF.

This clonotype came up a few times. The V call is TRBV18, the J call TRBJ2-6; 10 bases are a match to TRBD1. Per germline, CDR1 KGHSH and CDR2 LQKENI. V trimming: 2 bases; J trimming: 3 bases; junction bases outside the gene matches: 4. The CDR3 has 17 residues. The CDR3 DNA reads TGTGCCAGCTCACCAAGGACAGGGGGGCTTGGGGCCAACGTCCTGACTTTC. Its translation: CASSPRTGGLGANVLTF.

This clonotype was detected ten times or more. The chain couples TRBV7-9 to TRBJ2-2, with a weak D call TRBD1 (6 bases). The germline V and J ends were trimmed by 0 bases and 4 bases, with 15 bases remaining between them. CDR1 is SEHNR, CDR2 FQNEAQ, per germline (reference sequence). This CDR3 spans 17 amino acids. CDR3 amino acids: CASSLAPGAEGTGELFF. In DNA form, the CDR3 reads TGTGCCAGCAGCTTAGCGCCAGGGGCGGAAGGCACCGGGGAGCTGTTTTTT.

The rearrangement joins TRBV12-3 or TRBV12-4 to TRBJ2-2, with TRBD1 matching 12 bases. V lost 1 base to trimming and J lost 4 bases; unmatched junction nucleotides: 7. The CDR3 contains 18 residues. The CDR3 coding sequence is TGTGCCAGCAGTTTAGAGGTCGGGACAGGGGGCCTCACCGGGGAGCTGTTTTTT. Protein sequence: CASSLEVGTGGLTGELFF.

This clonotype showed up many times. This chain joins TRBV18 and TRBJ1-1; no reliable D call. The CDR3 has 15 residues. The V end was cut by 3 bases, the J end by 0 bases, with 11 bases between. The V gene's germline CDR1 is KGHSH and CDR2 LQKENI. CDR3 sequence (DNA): TGTGCCAGCTCACCGCTGGAGGGATTGAACACTGAAGCTTTCTTT. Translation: CASSPLEGLNTEAFF.

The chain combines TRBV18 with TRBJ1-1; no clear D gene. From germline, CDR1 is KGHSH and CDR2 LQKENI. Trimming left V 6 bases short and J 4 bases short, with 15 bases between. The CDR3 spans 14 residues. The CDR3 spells CASSSWREGTEAFF. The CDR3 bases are TGTGCCAGCTCCTCGTGGAGGGAGGGCACTGAAGCTTTCTTT.

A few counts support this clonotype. In nucleotides, the CDR3 is TGTGCCAACTGGGACGGGAGGGAGACCCAGTACTTC. It codes for CANWDGRETQYF. This chain connects TRBV10-3 to TRBJ2-5; 7 bases are a match to TRBD2. The CDR3 is made up of 12 amino acids. Trimming at V came to 10 bases and at J to 5 bases, leaving 7 bases not matched to a gene. CDR1 is ENHRY, CDR2 SYGVKD, per germline.

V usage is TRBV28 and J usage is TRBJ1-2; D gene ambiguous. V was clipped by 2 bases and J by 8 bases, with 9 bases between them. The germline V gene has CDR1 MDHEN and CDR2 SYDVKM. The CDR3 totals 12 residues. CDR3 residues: CASSLRHGGYTF. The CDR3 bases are TGTGCCAGCAGTTTAAGGCACGGAGGCTACACCTTC.

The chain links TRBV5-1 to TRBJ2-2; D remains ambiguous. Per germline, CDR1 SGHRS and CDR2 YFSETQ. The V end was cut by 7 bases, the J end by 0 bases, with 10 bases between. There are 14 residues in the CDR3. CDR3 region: CASRLTPNTGELFF. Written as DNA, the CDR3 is TGCGCCAGCCGACTTACCCCGAACACCGGGGAGCTGTTTTTT.

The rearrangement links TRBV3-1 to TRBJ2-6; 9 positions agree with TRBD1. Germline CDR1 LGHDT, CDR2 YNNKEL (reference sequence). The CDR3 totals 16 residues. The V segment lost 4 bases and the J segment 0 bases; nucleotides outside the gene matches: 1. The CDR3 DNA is TGTGCCAGCAGCCGACAGGGGGGCTCTGGGGCCAACGTCCTGACTTTC. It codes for CASSRQGGSGANVLTF.

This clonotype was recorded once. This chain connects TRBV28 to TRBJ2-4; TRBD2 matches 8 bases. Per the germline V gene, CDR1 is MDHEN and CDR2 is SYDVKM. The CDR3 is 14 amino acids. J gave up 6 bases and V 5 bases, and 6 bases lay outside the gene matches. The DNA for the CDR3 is TGTGCCAGCAGTACAAGCGGGGGAATAAACATTCAGTACTTC. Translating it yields CASSTSGGINIQYF.

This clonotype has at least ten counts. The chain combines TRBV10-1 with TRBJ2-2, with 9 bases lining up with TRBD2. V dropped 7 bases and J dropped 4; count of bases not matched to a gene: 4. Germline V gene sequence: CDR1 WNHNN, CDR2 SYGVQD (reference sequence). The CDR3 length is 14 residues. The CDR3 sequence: CASNSGSGTGELFF. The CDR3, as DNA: TGCGCCAGCAATAGCGGGAGTGGCACCGGGGAGCTGTTTTTT.

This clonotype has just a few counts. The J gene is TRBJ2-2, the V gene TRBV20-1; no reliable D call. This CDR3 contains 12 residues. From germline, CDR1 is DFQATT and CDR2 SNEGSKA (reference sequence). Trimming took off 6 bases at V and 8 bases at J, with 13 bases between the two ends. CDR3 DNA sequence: TGCAGTGCCCTTACTCCGTCTGGGGAGCTGTTTTTT. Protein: CSALTPSGELFF.

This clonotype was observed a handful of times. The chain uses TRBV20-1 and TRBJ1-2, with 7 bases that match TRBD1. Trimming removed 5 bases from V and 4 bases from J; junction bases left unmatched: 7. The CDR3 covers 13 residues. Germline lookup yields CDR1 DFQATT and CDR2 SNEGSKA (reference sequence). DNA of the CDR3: TGCAGTGCTGCCCCGGGACAGTTCTATGGCTACACCTTC. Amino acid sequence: CSAAPGQFYGYTF.